This TCR beta chain was captured by sequencing in a study of OX40 agonist ivuxolimab in advanced cancers. As for the study in general: In three patients, partial responses were observed, one with hepatocellular carcinoma and two with cutaneous melanoma.

Trimming left V 3 bases short and J 7 bases short, with 10 bases between. The CDR3 length is 12 residues. Germline CDR1 SGHRS, CDR2 YFSETQ. Findings and caveats of the study: Among the lowest peripheral clonal expansion occurred in 0.1-3.0 mg/kg partial responders. On average, CD8+ T cells showed a greater number of expanded clones than CD4+.

Method: immunoSEQ multiplex PCR; TCRdb's copy keeps in-frame clones and lacks some. Of about 45,000 clones listed, around 88% are singletons. Turning to this clone: Its antigen is not known.

V gene TRBV5-1 combines with J gene TRBJ1-2; D uncertain. The TCR comes from an adult with an advanced solid tumor such as melanoma, head and neck, liver or kidney cancer. The sequences come from CD4+ or CD8+ T cells sorted from blood, collected in a trial of the OX40 agonist ivuxolimab. CDR3 in DNA: TGCGCCAGCAGCTCAGCGGGCCGTGGCTACACCTTC. It codes for CASSSAGRGYTF.